This record concerns one T cell receptor beta chain sequence. These data originate in a study of blood T cell repertoires in COVID-19. The assay was immunoSEQ multiplex PCR, and TCRdb's table has in-frame clones only and misses some. The sample includes about 280,000 clones, about 82% seen only once; the top ten take 4.5% to 5.5%. CDR1 MDHEN and CDR2 SYDVKM come from the germline V gene. V was shortened by 6 bases and J by 9 bases, with 9 bases between the two germline ends. The CDR3 is 12 amino acids. What was sequenced was peripheral blood. The chain uses TRBV28 and TRBJ1-6; D perhaps matches TRBD1 (5 bases). The TCR comes from a man aged 50-59 years with active or convalescent COVID-19. The CDR3 here is CASRSQGSPLHF. The CDR3 nucleotides are TGTGCCAGCAGATCCCAGGGTTCACCCCTCCACTTT.